The 5 T cell receptor beta chains listed next were all sequenced from one sample in a study of T cells expressing NK-cell markers. TCRdb reprocessed the 5' RACE reads and reports one entry per CDR3 protein, with no DNA. The sample spans under 500,000 distinct CDR3 sequences; the ten largest clones claim 6% to 9.5%. Input material: blood T cells: a sorted CD56 or NKG2C T cell subset, CD4+ or CD8+ T cells, or bulk PBMC T cells (not recorded which). Every receptor here comes from a woman aged 18-70 years in good health.

This rearrangement joins TRBV11-3 to TRBJ1-4; TCRdb's assignment of TRBD1 cannot be checked, as there is no DNA. The CDR3 loop spans 11 amino acids. Germline CDR1 reads SGHNT; CDR2 reads YENEEA. CDR3 region: CASTRPRELFF.

J is TRBJ2-2 and V is TRBV30. The CDR3 extends over 11 amino acids. Germline V gene data show CDR1 as GTSNPN and CDR2 as SVGIG (reference sequence). CDR3 protein: CAWGYTGELFF. Drawing the rest from reference TRBV30 and TRBJ2-2, the complete variable domain is SQTIHQWPATLVQPVGSPLSLECTVEGTSNPNLYWYRQAAGRGLQLLFYSVGIGQISSEVPQNLSASRPQDRQFILSSKKLLLSDSGFYLCAWGYTGELFFGEGSRLTVL.

CDR3 protein: CASSPRLVPSTDTQYF. The chain carries TRBV12-3 or TRBV12-4 and TRBJ2-3. The CDR3 has 16 amino acids.

The chain is built from TRBV12-5 and TRBJ2-6; TCRdb names TRBD1, which stays unverified in the absence of DNA. This CDR3 contains 20 residues. Germline-derived CDR1 and CDR2 are LGHNT and FRNRAP. The chain's CDR3 is CASGLDPPGSSQSGANVLTF.

The J gene is TRBJ2-5, the V gene TRBV20-1; TCRdb designates TRBD1, a call that cannot be tested without DNA. This CDR3 has 15 amino acids. Germline-derived CDR1 and CDR2 are DFQATT and SNEGSKA (reference sequence). The CDR3 protein is CSASAPGSLQETQYF.